A selection of T cell receptor beta chains follows, all from one sample in a study of T cell responses to AZD1222 COVID-19 vaccine. Measured with immunoSEQ multiplex PCR; TCRdb has only the in-frame clones, and not every one. This table holds about 67,000 clones, 83% found once. This sample comprised peripheral blood, obtained 28 days after the second AZD1222 dose. These receptors originate from an adult who received the AZD1222 COVID-19 vaccine. CDR3s include the opening cysteine and the closing phenylalanine or tryptophan. A D gene is named only where the DNA matches it firmly. Rows may omit the clone size; those that give it use once, few, many or a size class.

d_call: TRBD2
clone_size: NA
v_call: TRBV29-1
j_call: TRBJ2-7
cdr3_aa: CSVRGLAGYEQYF
cdr3_nt: TGCAGCGTAAGAGGACTAGCGGGGTACGAGCAGTACTTC

d_call: NA
clone_size: NA
v_call: TRBV15
j_call: TRBJ1-5
cdr3_aa: CATSRDREVQPQHF
cdr3_nt: TGTGCCACCAGCAGAGATAGGGAGGTACAGCCCCAGCATTTT

d_call: NA
clone_size: NA
v_call: TRBV4-1
j_call: TRBJ1-2
cdr3_aa: CASSQESPPPGYGYTF
cdr3_nt: TGCGCCAGCAGCCAAGAATCCCCTCCCCCAGGCTATGGCTACACCTTC

d_call: TRBD1
clone_size: NA
v_call: TRBV28
j_call: TRBJ1-3
cdr3_aa: CASSPPYGTALSSGNTIYF
cdr3_nt: TGTGCCAGCAGTCCACCATATGGGACAGCTCTTAGCTCTGGAAACACCATATATTTT

d_call: NA
clone_size: once
v_call: TRBV3-1/TRBV3-2
j_call: TRBJ1-5
cdr3_aa: CASSQDAGAGNQPQHF
cdr3_nt: TGTGCCAGCAGCCAAGATGCAGGGGCAGGCAATCAGCCCCAGCATTTT

d_call: NA
clone_size: NA
v_call: TRBV18
j_call: TRBJ1-5
cdr3_aa: CASSHYRDQPQHF
cdr3_nt: TGTGCCAGCTCACACTACAGGGATCAGCCCCAGCATTTT

d_call: NA
clone_size: once
v_call: TRBV5-6
j_call: TRBJ1-5
cdr3_aa: CASSLGGSLNQPQHF
cdr3_nt: TGTGCCAGCAGCTTGGGGGGCAGCCTCAATCAGCCCCAGCATTTT

d_call: TRBD1
clone_size: NA
v_call: TRBV19
j_call: TRBJ1-5
cdr3_aa: CASSIAQMTGSVQPQHF
cdr3_nt: TGTGCCAGTAGTATAGCCCAAATGACAGGGTCGGTTCAGCCCCAGCATTTT

d_call: NA
clone_size: NA
v_call: TRBV2
j_call: TRBJ1-5
cdr3_aa: CASSEKTAVPQHF
cdr3_nt: TGTGCCAGCAGTGAGAAGACGGCGGTTCCCCAGCATTTT

d_call: NA
clone_size: NA
v_call: TRBV29-1
j_call: TRBJ1-4
cdr3_aa: CSAGVEKLFF
cdr3_nt: TGCAGCGCAGGGGTCGAAAAACTGTTTTTT

d_call: TRBD2
clone_size: NA
v_call: TRBV7-9
j_call: TRBJ2-3
cdr3_aa: CASSLGLAGNTDTQYF
cdr3_nt: TGTGCCAGCAGCCTGGGACTAGCGGGGAACACAGATACGCAGTATTTT

d_call: NA
clone_size: once
v_call: TRBV5-1
j_call: TRBJ2-5
cdr3_aa: CASSFNTQETQYF
cdr3_nt: TGCGCCAGCAGCTTCAACACCCAGGAGACCCAGTACTTC

d_call: NA
clone_size: NA
v_call: TRBV7-8
j_call: TRBJ1-5
cdr3_aa: CASSQYMNNQPQHF
cdr3_nt: TGTGCCAGCAGCCAATATATGAACAATCAGCCCCAGCATTTT

d_call: NA
clone_size: NA
v_call: TRBV5-6
j_call: TRBJ2-3
cdr3_aa: CASSFFGLVPHVRTDTQYF
cdr3_nt: TGTGCCAGCAGCTTTTTCGGTTTGGTTCCACATGTGCGCACAGATACGCAGTATTTT

d_call: NA
clone_size: NA
v_call: TRBV23-1
j_call: TRBJ1-3
cdr3_aa: CASRWARVSTTGNTIYF
cdr3_nt: TGCGCCAGCAGGTGGGCCAGGGTGAGCACTACTGGAAACACCATATATTTT

d_call: NA
clone_size: NA
v_call: TRBV5-5
j_call: TRBJ2-3
cdr3_aa: CASSQGGDTDTQYF
cdr3_nt: TGTGCCAGCAGCCAAGGGGGGGACACAGATACGCAGTATTTT